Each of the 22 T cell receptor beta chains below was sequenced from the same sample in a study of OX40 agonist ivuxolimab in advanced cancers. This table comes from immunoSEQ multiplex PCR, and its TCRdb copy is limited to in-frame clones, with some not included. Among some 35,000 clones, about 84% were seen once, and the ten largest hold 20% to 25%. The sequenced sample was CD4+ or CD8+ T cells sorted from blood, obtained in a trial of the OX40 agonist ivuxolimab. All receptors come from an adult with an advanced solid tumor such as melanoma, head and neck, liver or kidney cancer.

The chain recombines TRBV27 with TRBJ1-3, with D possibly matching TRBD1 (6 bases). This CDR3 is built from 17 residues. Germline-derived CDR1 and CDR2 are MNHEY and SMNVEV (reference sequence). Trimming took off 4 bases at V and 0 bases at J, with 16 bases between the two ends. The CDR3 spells CASSYSGTPNSGNTIYF. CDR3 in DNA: TGTGCCAGCAGTTACTCCGGGACACCAAACTCTGGAAACACCATATATTTT.

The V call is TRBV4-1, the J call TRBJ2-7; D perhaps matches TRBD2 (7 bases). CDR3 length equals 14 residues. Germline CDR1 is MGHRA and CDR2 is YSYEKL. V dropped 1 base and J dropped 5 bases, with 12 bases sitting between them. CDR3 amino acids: CASSQGGGADEQYF. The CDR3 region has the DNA TGCGCCAGCAGCCAAGGAGGGGGGGCCGACGAGCAGTACTTC.

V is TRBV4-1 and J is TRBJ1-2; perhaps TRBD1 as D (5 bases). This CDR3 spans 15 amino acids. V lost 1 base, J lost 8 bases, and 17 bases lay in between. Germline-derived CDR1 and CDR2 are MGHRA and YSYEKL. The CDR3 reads CASSQVVRALYGYTF. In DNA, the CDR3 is TGCGCCAGCAGCCAAGTGGTCAGGGCTTTATACGGCTACACCTTC.

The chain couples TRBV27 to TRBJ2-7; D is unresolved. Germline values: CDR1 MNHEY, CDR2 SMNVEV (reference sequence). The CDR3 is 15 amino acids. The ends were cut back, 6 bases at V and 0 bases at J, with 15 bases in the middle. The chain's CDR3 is CASRTPRWGSYEQYF. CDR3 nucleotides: TGTGCCAGCAGAACTCCTCGGTGGGGCTCCTACGAGCAGTACTTC.

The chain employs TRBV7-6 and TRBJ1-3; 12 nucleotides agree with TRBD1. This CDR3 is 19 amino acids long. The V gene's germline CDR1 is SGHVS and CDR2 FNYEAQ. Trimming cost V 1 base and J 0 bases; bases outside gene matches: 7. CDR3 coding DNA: TGTGCCAGCAGCTTAGGTGGGACAGGGGGCATCGTCTCTGGAAACACCATATATTTT. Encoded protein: CASSLGGTGGIVSGNTIYF.

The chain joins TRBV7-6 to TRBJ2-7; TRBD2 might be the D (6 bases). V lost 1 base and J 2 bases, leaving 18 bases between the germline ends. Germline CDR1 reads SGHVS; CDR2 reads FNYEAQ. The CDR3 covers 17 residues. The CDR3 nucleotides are TGTGCCAGCAGCTTAGGGTTAGGCGGGACCACAACCTACGAGCAGTACTTC. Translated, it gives CASSLGLGGTTTYEQYF.

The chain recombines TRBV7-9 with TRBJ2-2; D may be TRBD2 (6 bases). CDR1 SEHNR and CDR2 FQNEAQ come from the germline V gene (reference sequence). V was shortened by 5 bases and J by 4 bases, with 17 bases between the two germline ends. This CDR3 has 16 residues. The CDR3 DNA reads TGTGCCAGCAGCGGCGAGGCGGGATTGGTCACCGGGGAGCTGTTTTTT. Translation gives CASSGEAGLVTGELFF.

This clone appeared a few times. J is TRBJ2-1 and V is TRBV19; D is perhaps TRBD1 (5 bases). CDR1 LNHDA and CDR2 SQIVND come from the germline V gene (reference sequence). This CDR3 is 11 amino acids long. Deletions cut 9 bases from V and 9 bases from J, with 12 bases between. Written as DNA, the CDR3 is TGTGCCAGCAGGGTGGGTATTGAGCAGTTCTTC. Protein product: CASRVGIEQFF.

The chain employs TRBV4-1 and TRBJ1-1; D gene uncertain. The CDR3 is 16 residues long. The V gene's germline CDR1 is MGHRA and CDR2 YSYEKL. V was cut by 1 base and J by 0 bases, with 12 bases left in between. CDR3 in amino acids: CASSQGPASMNTEAFF. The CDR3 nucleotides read TGCGCCAGCAGCCAAGGTCCAGCTAGCATGAACACTGAAGCTTTCTTT.

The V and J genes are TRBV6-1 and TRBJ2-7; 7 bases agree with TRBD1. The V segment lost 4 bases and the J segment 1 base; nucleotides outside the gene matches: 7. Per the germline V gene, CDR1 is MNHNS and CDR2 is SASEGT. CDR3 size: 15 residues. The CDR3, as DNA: TGTGCCAGCAGTGTTCGGGACAGCCTTTCCTACGAGCAGTACTTC. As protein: CASSVRDSLSYEQYF.

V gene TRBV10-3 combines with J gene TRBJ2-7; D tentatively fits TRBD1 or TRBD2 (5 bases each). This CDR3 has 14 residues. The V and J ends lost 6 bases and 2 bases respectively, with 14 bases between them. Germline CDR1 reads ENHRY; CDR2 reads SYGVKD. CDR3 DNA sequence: TGTGCCATCAGCAGGGTGGACTCCGCCTACGAGCAGTACTTC. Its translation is CAISRVDSAYEQYF.

CDR3 sequence reads: CASSLGQDRGLYEQYF. CDR3 nucleotides: TGTGCCAGCAGCTTAGGACAGGACAGGGGACTATACGAGCAGTACTTC. The chain joins TRBV11-3 to TRBJ2-7; 9 bases are a match to TRBD1. V shed 1 base and J 4 bases; nucleotides not matched to a gene: 8. Germline V gene data show CDR1 as SGHNT and CDR2 as YENEEA. The CDR3 is 16 amino acids.

Here the CDR3 DNA reads TGTGCCAGCAGTTTATACCGGGATGAGCAGTTCTTC. Translation: CASSLYRDEQFF. The gene calls are TRBV28 and TRBJ2-1, with D unclear. Deletions cut 1 base from V and 8 bases from J, with 6 bases between. Germline CDR1 is MDHEN and CDR2 is SYDVKM. The CDR3 totals 12 residues. Supplemented by reference TRBV28 and TRBJ2-1, the full variable domain reads DVKVTQSSRYLVKRTGEKVFLECVQDMDHENMFWYRQDPGLGLRLIYFSYDVKMKEKGDIPEGYSVSREKKERFSLILESASTNQTSMYLCASSLYRDEQFFGPGTRLTVL.

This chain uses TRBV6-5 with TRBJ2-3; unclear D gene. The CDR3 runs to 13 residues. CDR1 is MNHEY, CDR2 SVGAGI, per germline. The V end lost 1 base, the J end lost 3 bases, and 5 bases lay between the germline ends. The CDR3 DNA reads TGTGCCAGCAGTTACTTGGGAACAGATACGCAGTATTTT. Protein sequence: CASSYLGTDTQYF.

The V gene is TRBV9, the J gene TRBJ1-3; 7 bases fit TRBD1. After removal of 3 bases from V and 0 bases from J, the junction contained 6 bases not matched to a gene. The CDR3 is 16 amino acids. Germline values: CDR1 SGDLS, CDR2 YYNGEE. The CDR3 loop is CASSAFTGDSGNTIYF. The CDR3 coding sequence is TGTGCCAGCAGCGCTTTTACAGGGGACTCTGGAAACACCATATATTTT.

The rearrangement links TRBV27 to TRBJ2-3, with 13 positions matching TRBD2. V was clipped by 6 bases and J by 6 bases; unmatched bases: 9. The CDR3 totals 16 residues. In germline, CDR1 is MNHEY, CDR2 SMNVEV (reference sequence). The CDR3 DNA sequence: TGTGCCAGCAGCCGGACCGGGACTAGCGGGGTGGATACGCAGTATTTT. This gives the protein CASSRTGTSGVDTQYF.

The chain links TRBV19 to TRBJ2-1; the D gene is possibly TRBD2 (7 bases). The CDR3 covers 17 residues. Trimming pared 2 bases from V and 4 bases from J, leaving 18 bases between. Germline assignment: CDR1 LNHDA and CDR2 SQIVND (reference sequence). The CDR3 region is CASSITSGDNVYNEQFF. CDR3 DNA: TGTGCCAGTAGTATAACGAGCGGGGACAACGTATACAATGAGCAGTTCTTC.

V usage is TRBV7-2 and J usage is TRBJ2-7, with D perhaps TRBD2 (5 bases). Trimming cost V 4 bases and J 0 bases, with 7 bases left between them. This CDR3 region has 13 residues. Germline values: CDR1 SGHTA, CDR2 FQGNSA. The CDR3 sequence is CASSSDFSYEQYF. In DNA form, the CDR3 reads TGTGCCAGCAGCTCGGACTTCTCCTACGAGCAGTACTTC. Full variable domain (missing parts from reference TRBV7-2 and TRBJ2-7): GAGVSQSPSNKVTEKGKDVELRCDPISGHTALYWYRQSLGQGLEFLIYFQGNSAPDKSGLPSDRFSAERTGGSVSTLTIQRTQQEDSAVYLCASSSDFSYEQYFGPGTRLTVT.

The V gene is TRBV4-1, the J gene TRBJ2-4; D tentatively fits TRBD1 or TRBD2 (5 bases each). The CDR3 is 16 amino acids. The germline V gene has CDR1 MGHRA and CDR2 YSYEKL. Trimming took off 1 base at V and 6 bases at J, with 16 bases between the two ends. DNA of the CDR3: TGCGCCAGCAGCCAAGTGAGGGGTCAAGGATCAAACATTCAGTACTTC. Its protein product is CASSQVRGQGSNIQYF.

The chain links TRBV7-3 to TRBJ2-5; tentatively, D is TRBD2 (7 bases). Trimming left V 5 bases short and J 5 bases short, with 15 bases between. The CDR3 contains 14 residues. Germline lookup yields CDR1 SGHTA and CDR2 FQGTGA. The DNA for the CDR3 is TGTGCCAGCAGCGAGACGGGGGGCCGGGAGACCCAGTACTTC. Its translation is CASSETGGRETQYF.

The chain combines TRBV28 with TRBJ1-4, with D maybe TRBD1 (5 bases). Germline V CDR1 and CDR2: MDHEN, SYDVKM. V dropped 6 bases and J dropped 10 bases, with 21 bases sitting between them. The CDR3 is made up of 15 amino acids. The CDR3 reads CASRLRDGGLGKLFF. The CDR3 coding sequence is TGTGCCAGCAGACTCCGGGACGGAGGGTTGGGAAAACTGTTTTTT.

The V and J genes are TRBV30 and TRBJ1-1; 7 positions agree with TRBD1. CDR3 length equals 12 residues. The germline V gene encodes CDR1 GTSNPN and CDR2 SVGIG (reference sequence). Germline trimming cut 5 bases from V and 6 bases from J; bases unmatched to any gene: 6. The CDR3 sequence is CAWDRQGPEAFF. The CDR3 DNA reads TGTGCCTGGGATCGACAGGGACCTGAAGCTTTCTTT. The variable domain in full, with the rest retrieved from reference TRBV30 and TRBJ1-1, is SQTIHQWPATLVQPVGSPLSLECTVEGTSNPNLYWYRQAAGRGLQLLFYSVGIGQISSEVPQNLSASRPQDRQFILSSKKLLLSDSGFYLCAWDRQGPEAFFGQGTRLTVV.